This TCR beta chain is from a study of regulatory T cells in long-lasting Graves disease. General observations from the study: It is possible that accuracy was reduced by the small size of the sample.

This CDR3 contains 14 residues. Germline assignment: CDR1 SGHTA and CDR2 FQGTGA. J gave up 9 bases and V 6 bases, and 7 bases lay outside the gene matches. As to time point: newly diagnosed GD, antithyroid drugs for less than 3 months. Making the TCR library involved RNA that had been extracted from PBMCs. Investigators report Graves' disease was diagnosed under American Thyroid Association guidelines. This clonotype was observed at least ten times. What it binds is not known. According to the study, TCR beta libraries were built with iRepertoire HTBI primers and CDR3-region Arm-PCR. TCRdb recomputed calls from the multiplex PCR reads with MiXCR, one row per CDR3 protein. This sample has around 420,000 distinct CDR3 sequences, with about 15% found just once. The sample was also reused in another study, on T cells in Graves' hyperthyroidism and ophthalmopathy.

The TCR comes from a woman aged 40 to 49 with Graves disease. The rearrangement links TRBV7-3 to TRBJ2-1, with 11 bases identical to TRBD1. Sample: peripheral blood mononuclear cells (PBMCs), taken at new diagnosis, from a patient treated with antithyroid drugs. The CDR3 loop is CASRPDRGHGEQFF. CDR3 sequence (DNA): TGTGCCAGCAGGCCGGACAGGGGGCATGGTGAGCAGTTCTTC.